The 21 T cell receptor beta chains presented below share a single source sample, sequenced in a study of a mutant IDH1 vaccine in newly diagnosed glioma. Sequenced by immunoSEQ multiplex PCR; TCRdb stores in-frame clones only, minus some. In the table there are around 56,000 clones, more than 90% of which are singletons. Sample time point: baseline, week 1 (first vaccination visit). Treatment meaning: pre-vaccination baseline after standard-of-care therapy. Sequenced here: PBMCs, sampled from a glioma patient treated with radiotherapy, temozolomide or both. Every receptor here comes from a man aged 45 to 65 with glioma.

This sequence joins TRBV20-1 and TRBJ1-2, with D unresolved. Per germline, CDR1 DFQATT and CDR2 SNEGSKA (reference sequence). This CDR3 contains 10 residues. V was shortened by 2 bases and J by 4 bases, with 2 bases between the two germline ends. Written as DNA, the CDR3 is TGCAGTGCTAGAAGCTATGGCTACACCTTC. Translated: CSARSYGYTF.

J is TRBJ2-7 and V is TRBV10-3, with 8 bases lining up with TRBD1. Unmatched junction bases numbered 5, after V lost 2 bases and J lost 2 bases. CDR1 is ENHRY, CDR2 SYGVKD, per germline. The CDR3 covers 15 residues. CDR3 coding DNA: TGTGCCATCAGTGAGCCGGACAGGGAAACCTACGAGCAGTACTTC. Protein: CAISEPDRETYEQYF.

Only a few counts were recorded for this clone. The chain recombines TRBV6-1 with TRBJ1-5; perhaps TRBD1 as D (6 bases). V lost 7 bases and J lost 1, with 14 bases in between. Germline CDR1 and CDR2: MNHNS and SASEGT. The CDR3 length is 15 residues. In DNA form, the CDR3 reads TGTGCCAGCACCCGAAGGGGGGGAAGCAATCAGCCCCAGCATTTT. This sequence encodes CASTRRGGSNQPQHF.

The chain joins TRBV4-3 to TRBJ2-3, with 8 bases lining up with TRBD2. The CDR3 covers 13 residues. Per the germline V gene, CDR1 is LGHNA and CDR2 is YSLEER. V gave up 4 bases and J gave up 7 bases; unmatched junction bases: 4. The CDR3 is CASSLERGNTQYF. In nucleotides, the CDR3 is TGCGCCAGCAGCCTAGAGCGGGGGAATACGCAGTATTTT.

This rearrangement joins TRBV5-1 to TRBJ2-1, with D unresolved. The CDR3 extends over 12 amino acids. Looked up from germline, CDR1 is SGHRS and CDR2 is YFSETQ. Trimming pared 0 bases from V and 8 bases from J, leaving 6 bases between. The CDR3 nucleotides are TGCGCCAGCAGCTTGGACTGGGATGAGCAGTTCTTC. Amino acids: CASSLDWDEQFF. Combining the CDR3 with reference TRBV5-1 and TRBJ2-1 gives the whole variable domain KAGVTQTPRYLIKTRGQQVTLSCSPISGHRSVSWYQQTPGQGLQFLFEYFSETQRNKGNFPGRFSGRQFSNSRSEMNVSTLELGDSALYLCASSLDWDEQFFGPGTRLTVL.

The gene calls are TRBV4-3 and TRBJ2-7; no firm D call. The CDR3 sequence is 13 residues long. Trimming took off 0 bases at V and 6 bases at J, with 9 bases between the two ends. Germline assignment: CDR1 LGHNA and CDR2 YSLEER. As DNA, the CDR3 is TGCGCCAGCAGCCAAGATCTGCGAAGCGAGCAGTACTTC. Its translation: CASSQDLRSEQYF.

The CDR3 DNA follows: TGTGCCAGCAGCTCCAGACAGTCCCCACTTGCATATAATTCACCCCTCCACTTT. Translated: CASSSRQSPLAYNSPLHF. The chain uses TRBV7-9 and TRBJ1-6; tentatively, D is TRBD1 (5 bases). V lost 4 bases, J lost 4 bases, and 20 bases lay in between. Germline CDR1 reads SEHNR; CDR2 reads FQNEAQ (reference sequence). The CDR3 contains 18 residues.

This clone was observed once. V and J are TRBV10-1 and TRBJ1-2; TRBD1 matches at 7 bases. The CDR3 contains 13 residues. Germline loops: CDR1 WNHNN, CDR2 SYGVQD (reference sequence). V lost 4 bases, J lost 2 bases, and 1 base stayed unmatched. In DNA form, the CDR3 reads TGCGCCAGCAGTGGACAGGGAAACTATGGCTACACCTTC. As protein: CASSGQGNYGYTF.

CDR3 loop: CASSQTLWGPGGELFF. CDR3 nucleotides: TGTGCCAGTAGTCAAACCCTCTGGGGACCCGGCGGGGAGCTGTTTTTT. This chain joins TRBV19 and TRBJ2-2; the D call may be TRBD1 or TRBD2 (5 bases each). The V gene's germline CDR1 is LNHDA and CDR2 SQIVND (reference sequence). This CDR3 contains 16 residues. V lost 5 bases and J 7 bases, leaving 20 bases between the germline ends. Variable domain in full (rest from reference TRBV19 and TRBJ2-2): DGGITQSPKYLFRKEGQNVTLSCEQNLNHDAMYWYRQDPGQGLRLIYYSQIVNDFQKGDIAEGYSVSREKKESFPLTVTSAQKNPTAFYLCASSQTLWGPGGELFFGEGSRLTVL.

This chain joins TRBV5-1 and TRBJ2-3; D is tentatively TRBD1 or TRBD2 (6 bases each). CDR3 length equals 13 residues. From germline, CDR1 is SGHRS and CDR2 YFSETQ. Trimming removed 4 bases from V and 4 bases from J, with 10 bases in between. The CDR3 DNA reads TGCGCCAGCAGCCTGGAGGGGGCAGATACGCAGTATTTT. Translated, it gives CASSLEGADTQYF.

This clone was seen only a few times. CDR3 sequence: CSVVGRSGGVREQFF. The CDR3 nucleotides are TGCAGCGTTGTAGGTCGTAGCGGGGGTGTTCGTGAGCAGTTCTTC. The genes are TRBV29-1 and TRBJ2-1, with 9 nucleotides matching TRBD2. Germline CDR1 reads SQVTM; CDR2 reads ANQGSEA. The CDR3 spans 15 residues. The trim removed 4 bases at V and 9 bases at J, leaving 13 bases unmatched.

The chain carries TRBV7-9 and TRBJ2-1; D not certain. This CDR3 region has 13 residues. Between the trimmed V and J ends, which lost 4 bases and 10 bases, there was a span of 14 bases. Per germline, CDR1 SEHNR and CDR2 FQNEAQ (reference sequence). For the CDR3, the DNA is TGTGCCAGCAGCTGGACGCGAGGCCGGGAGCAGTTCTTC. It is translated as CASSWTRGREQFF.

The rearrangement uses TRBV10-3 and TRBJ1-2; tentatively, D is TRBD1 (6 bases). Germline values: CDR1 ENHRY, CDR2 SYGVKD. CDR3 length equals 13 residues. Trimming took off 6 bases at V and 2 bases at J, with 10 bases between the two ends. CDR3 loop: CAIRGQTNYGYTF. As DNA, the CDR3 is TGTGCCATCAGGGGACAAACGAACTATGGCTACACCTTC.

The chain joins TRBV4-1 to TRBJ2-7; 7 nucleotides align to TRBD1. This CDR3 contains 16 residues. Germline V gives CDR1 MGHRA, CDR2 YSYEKL. Germline trimming cut 0 bases from V and 9 bases from J; bases unmatched to any gene: 14. For the CDR3, the DNA is TGCGCCAGCAGCCAAGATTTGGCGGACAGGCCCGATACGCAGTACTTC. Amino acid sequence: CASSQDLADRPDTQYF.

This chain links TRBV9 with TRBJ2-7; no clear D. The V and J ends lost 0 bases and 0 bases respectively, with 13 bases between them. This CDR3 has 16 amino acids. The V gene's germline CDR1 is SGDLS and CDR2 YYNGEE. The CDR3 bases are TGTGCCAGCAGCGTAGGTGCCTACCTGAGCTCCTACGAGCAGTACTTC. This translates into CASSVGAYLSSYEQYF.

This sequence joins TRBV5-1 and TRBJ2-3, with TRBD2 matching over 8 bases. CDR1 is SGHRS, CDR2 YFSETQ, per germline. This CDR3 region has 15 residues. Trimming at V came to 0 bases and at J to 6 bases, leaving 6 bases not matched to a gene. This CDR3 reads CASSLAAGGPDTQYF. Here the CDR3 DNA reads TGCGCCAGCAGCTTGGCGGCGGGAGGACCCGATACGCAGTATTTT.

This clone appeared a few times. The rearrangement links TRBV6-1 to TRBJ1-5; 9 bases are a match to TRBD1. The CDR3 runs 15 residues. The germline CDR1 and CDR2 sequences are MNHNS and SASEGT. J lost 7 bases, V lost 6 bases, and 10 bases had no gene match. Here the CDR3 DNA reads TGTGCCAGCAGACCGGGACAGGGATTCAACCAGCCCCAGCATTTT. Amino acids: CASRPGQGFNQPQHF.

V gene TRBV5-6 combines with J gene TRBJ2-7; 8 bases are shared with TRBD1. The CDR3 contains 17 residues. Per the germline V gene, CDR1 is SGHDT and CDR2 is YYEEEE. Unmatched junction bases numbered 15, after V lost 4 bases and J lost 3 bases. For the CDR3, the DNA is TGTGCCAGCAGCCAGACTATGGACAGGGCGAAGTTCTACGAGCAGTACTTC. It codes for CASSQTMDRAKFYEQYF.

This clone has just one count. J is TRBJ2-7 and V is TRBV9; 7 nucleotides match TRBD2. Germline V lookup: CDR1 SGDLS, CDR2 YYNGEE. V was pared by 4 bases and J by 4 bases, with 5 bases of the junction left unmatched. The CDR3 is made up of 13 amino acids. The DNA of the CDR3 is TGTGCCAGCAGCCGGGACGGGGGGTACGAGCAGTACTTC. Residues: CASSRDGGYEQYF.

This clone showed up just a few times. The rearrangement links TRBV2 to TRBJ2-6, with TRBD1 identical over 10 bases. The ends lost 6 bases at V and 1 base at J; junction bases unmatched: 12. CDR1 SNHLY and CDR2 FYNNEI come from the germline V gene. The CDR3 runs 19 residues. The CDR3 region has the DNA TGTGCCAGCAGCTACATGCCGGGACAGGGGCTGTCTGGGGCCAACGTCCTGACTTTC. Amino acid sequence: CASSYMPGQGLSGANVLTF. Full variable domain (outside the CDR3, taken from reference TRBV2 and TRBJ2-6): EPEVTQTPSHQVTQMGQEVILRCVPISNHLYFYWYRQILGQKVEFLVSFYNNEISEKSEIFDDQFSVERPDGSNFTLKIRSTKLEDSAMYFCASSYMPGQGLSGANVLTFGAGSRLTVL.

The genes are TRBV7-9 and TRBJ1-3; D perhaps matches TRBD1 (5 bases). V dropped 5 bases and J dropped 0 bases, with 8 bases sitting between them. CDR3 size: 14 residues. Germline values: CDR1 SEHNR, CDR2 FQNEAQ (reference sequence). CDR3 sequence reads: CASSLGHSGNTIYF. The DNA for the CDR3 is TGTGCCAGCAGCCTCGGACACTCTGGAAACACCATATATTTT.